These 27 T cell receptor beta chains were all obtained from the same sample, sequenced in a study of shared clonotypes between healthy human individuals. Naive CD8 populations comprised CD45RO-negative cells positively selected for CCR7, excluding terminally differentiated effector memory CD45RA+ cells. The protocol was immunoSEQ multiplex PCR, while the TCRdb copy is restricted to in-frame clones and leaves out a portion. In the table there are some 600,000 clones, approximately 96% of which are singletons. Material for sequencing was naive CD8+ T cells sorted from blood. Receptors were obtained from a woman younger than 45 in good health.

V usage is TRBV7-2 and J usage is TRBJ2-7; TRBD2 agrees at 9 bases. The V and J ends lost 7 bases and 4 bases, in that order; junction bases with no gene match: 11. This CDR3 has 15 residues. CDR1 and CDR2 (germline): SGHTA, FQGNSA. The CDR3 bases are TGTGCCAGCACCGTCTTTGGCGGGAGGGGATACGAGCAGTACTTC. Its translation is CASTVFGGRGYEQYF.

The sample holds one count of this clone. The CDR3 bases are TGTGCCAGCAGGCTAGGAGTTAACTCCTACAATGAGCAGTTCTTC. Translation: CASRLGVNSYNEQFF. The rearrangement links TRBV28 to TRBJ2-1; D unclear. Germline CDR1 reads MDHEN; CDR2 reads SYDVKM. This CDR3 spans 15 amino acids. The V end lost 6 bases, the J end lost 0 bases, and 12 bases lay between the germline ends.

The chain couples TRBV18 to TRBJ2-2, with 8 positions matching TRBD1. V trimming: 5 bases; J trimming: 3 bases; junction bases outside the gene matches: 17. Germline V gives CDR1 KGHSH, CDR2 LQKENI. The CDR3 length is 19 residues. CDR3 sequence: CASSSVQGAEGQYTGELFF. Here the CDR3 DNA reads TGTGCCAGCTCATCCGTCCAGGGGGCTGAGGGGCAATACACCGGGGAGCTGTTTTTT.

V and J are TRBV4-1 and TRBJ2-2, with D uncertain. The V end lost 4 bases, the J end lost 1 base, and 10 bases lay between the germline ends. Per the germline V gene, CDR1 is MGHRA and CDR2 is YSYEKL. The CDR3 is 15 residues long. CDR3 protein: CASSRETLNTGELFF. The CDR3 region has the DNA TGCGCCAGCAGCCGAGAGACCCTGAACACCGGGGAGCTGTTTTTT.

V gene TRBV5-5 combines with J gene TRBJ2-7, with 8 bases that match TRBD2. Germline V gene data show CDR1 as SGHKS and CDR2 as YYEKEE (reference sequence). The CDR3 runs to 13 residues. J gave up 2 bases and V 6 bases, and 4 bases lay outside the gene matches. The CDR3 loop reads CASNRRGAYEQYF. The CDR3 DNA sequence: TGTGCCAGCAACCGGCGGGGGGCCTACGAGCAGTACTTC. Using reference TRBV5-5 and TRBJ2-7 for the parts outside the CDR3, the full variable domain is DAGVTQSPTHLIKTRGQQVTLRCSPISGHKSVSWYQQVLGQGPQFIFQYYEKEERGRGNFPDRFSARQFPNYSSELNVNALLLGDSALYLCASNRRGAYEQYFGPGTRLTVT.

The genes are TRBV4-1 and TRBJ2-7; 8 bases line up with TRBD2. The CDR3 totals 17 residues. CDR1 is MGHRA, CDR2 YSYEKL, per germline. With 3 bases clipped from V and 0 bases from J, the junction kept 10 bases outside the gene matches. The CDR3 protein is CASSQGGAGDGSYEQYF. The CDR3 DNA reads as TGCGCCAGCAGCCAGGGGGGAGCGGGAGACGGCTCCTACGAGCAGTACTTC.

CDR3 amino acids: CASSFRDSGNTIYF. CDR3 DNA: TGTGCCAGCAGTTTCAGGGACTCTGGAAACACCATATATTTT. The rearrangement joins TRBV6-5 to TRBJ1-3; the D gene is possibly TRBD1 (5 bases). The CDR3 spans 14 residues. Germline CDR1 is MNHEY and CDR2 is SVGAGI. V was clipped by 4 bases and J by 0 bases, with 7 bases between them.

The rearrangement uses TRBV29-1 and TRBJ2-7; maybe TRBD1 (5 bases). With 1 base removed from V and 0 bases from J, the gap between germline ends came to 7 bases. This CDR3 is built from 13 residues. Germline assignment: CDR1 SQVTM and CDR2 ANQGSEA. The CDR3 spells CSVEGQSSYEQYF. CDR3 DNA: TGCAGCGTTGAAGGACAGTCCTCCTACGAGCAGTACTTC.

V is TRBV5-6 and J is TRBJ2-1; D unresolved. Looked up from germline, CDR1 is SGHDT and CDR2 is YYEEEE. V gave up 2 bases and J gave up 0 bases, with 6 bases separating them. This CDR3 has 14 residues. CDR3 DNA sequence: TGTGCCAGCAGCTTTTACACCTCCTACAATGAGCAGTTCTTC. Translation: CASSFYTSYNEQFF.

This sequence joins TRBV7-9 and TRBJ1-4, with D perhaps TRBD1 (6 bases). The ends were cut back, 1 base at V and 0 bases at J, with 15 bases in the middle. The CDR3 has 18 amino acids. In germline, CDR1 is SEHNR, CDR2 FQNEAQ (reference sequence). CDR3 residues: CASSLDRASLTTNEKLFF. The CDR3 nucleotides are TGTGCCAGCAGCTTAGACAGGGCTTCACTTACAACTAATGAAAAACTGTTTTTT.

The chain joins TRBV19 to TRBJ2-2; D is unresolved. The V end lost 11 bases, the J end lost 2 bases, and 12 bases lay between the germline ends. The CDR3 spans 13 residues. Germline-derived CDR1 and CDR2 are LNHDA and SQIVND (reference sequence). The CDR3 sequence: CAVKTENTGELFF. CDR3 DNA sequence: TGTGCCGTGAAGACCGAAAACACCGGGGAGCTGTTTTTT.

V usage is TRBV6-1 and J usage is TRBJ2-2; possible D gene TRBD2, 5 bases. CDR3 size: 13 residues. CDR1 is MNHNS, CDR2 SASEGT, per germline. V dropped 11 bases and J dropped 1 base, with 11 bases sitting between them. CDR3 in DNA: TGTGCCGGATCGGGGAGGAACACCGGGGAGCTGTTTTTT. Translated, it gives CAGSGRNTGELFF.

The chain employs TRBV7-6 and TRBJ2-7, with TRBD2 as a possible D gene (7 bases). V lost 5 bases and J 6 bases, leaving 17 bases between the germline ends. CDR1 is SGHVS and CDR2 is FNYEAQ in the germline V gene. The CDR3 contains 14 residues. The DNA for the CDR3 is TGTGCCAGCAGCCCCAGTGGGGGGGCCGTCGAGCAGTACTTC. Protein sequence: CASSPSGGAVEQYF.

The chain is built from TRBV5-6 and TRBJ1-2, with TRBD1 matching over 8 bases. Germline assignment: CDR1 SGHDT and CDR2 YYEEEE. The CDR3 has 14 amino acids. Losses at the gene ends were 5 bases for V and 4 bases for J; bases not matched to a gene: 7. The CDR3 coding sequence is TGTGCCAGCAGGGCAGGGGGCGCAATCTATGGCTACACCTTC. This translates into CASRAGGAIYGYTF. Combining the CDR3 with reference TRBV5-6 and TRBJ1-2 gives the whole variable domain DAGVTQSPTHLIKTRGQQVTLRCSPKSGHDTVSWYQQALGQGPQFIFQYYEEEERQRGNFPDRFSGHQFPNYSSELNVNALLLGDSALYLCASRAGGAIYGYTFGSGTRLTVV.

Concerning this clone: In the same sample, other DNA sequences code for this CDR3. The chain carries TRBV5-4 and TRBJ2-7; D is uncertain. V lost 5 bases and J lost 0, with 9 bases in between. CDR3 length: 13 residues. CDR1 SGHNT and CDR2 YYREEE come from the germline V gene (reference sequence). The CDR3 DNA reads TGTGCCAGCAGTCCCGGTGTCTCCTACGAGCAGTACTTC. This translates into CASSPGVSYEQYF.

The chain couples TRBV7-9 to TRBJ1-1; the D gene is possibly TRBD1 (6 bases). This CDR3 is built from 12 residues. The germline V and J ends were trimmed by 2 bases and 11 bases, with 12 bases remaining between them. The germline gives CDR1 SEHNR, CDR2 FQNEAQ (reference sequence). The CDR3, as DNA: TGTGCCAGCAGCTTAATGGGGGCATATGCTTTCTTT. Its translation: CASSLMGAYAFF.

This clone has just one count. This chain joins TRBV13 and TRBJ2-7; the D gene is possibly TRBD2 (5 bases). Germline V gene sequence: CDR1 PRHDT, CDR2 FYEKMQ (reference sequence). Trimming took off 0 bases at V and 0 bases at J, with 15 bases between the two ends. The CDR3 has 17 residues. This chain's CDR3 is CASSLGFMGGSSYEQYF. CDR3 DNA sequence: TGTGCCAGCAGCTTAGGGTTCATGGGCGGGTCCTCCTACGAGCAGTACTTC.

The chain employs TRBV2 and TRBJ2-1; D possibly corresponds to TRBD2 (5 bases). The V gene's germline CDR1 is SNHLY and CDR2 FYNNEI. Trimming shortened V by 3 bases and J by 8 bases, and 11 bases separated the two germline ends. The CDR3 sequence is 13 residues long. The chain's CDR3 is CASSDVGRDEQFF. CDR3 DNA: TGTGCCAGCAGTGACGTTGGGCGGGATGAGCAGTTCTTC.

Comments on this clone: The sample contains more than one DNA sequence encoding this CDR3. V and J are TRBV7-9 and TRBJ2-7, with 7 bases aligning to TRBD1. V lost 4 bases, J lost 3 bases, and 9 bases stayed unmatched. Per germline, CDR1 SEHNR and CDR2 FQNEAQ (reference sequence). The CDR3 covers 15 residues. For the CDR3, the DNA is TGTGCCAGCAGCTCCCGACAGGGCCCAGTCTACGAGCAGTACTTC. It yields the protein CASSSRQGPVYEQYF. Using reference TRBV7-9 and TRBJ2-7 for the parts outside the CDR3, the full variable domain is DTGVSQNPRHKITKRGQNVTFRCDPISEHNRLYWYRQTLGQGPEFLTYFQNEAQLEKSRLLSDRFSAERPKGSFSTLEIQRTEQGDSAMYLCASSSRQGPVYEQYFGPGTRLTVT.

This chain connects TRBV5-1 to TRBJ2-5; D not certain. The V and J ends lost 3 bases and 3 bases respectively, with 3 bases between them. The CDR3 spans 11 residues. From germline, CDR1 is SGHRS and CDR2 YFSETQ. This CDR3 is CASSWEETQYF. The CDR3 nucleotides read TGCGCCAGCAGCTGGGAAGAGACCCAGTACTTC.

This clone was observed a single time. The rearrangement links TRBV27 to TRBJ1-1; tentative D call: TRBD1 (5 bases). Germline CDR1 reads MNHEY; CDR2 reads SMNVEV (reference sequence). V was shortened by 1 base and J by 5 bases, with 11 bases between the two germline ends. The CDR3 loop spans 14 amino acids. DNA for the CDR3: TGTGCCAGCAGTTTATTGGGGGGAATGACTGAAGCTTTCTTT. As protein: CASSLLGGMTEAFF.

CDR3 in amino acids: CASSLAGVGNIQYF. CDR3 DNA: TGTGCCAGCAGCTTAGCGGGGGTAGGAAACATTCAGTACTTC. This chain connects TRBV11-1 to TRBJ2-4; D tentatively fits TRBD1 or TRBD2 (5 bases each). The CDR3 length is 14 residues. Germline V lookup: CDR1 SGHAT, CDR2 FQDESV (reference sequence). V lost 0 bases, J lost 6 bases, and 9 bases lay in between.

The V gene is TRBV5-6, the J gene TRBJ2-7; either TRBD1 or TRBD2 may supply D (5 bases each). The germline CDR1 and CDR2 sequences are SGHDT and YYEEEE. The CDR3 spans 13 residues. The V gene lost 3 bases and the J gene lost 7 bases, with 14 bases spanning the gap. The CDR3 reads CASSSWDRGEQYF. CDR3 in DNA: TGTGCCAGCAGCTCCTGGGACCGAGGGGAGCAGTACTTC.

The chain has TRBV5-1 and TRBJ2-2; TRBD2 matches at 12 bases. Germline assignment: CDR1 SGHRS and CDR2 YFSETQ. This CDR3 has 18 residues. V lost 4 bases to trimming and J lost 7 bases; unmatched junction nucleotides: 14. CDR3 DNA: TGCGCCAGCAGCCCCGAGCGGCCTAGCGGGAGGGATGTCGGGGAGCTGTTTTTT. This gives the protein CASSPERPSGRDVGELFF.

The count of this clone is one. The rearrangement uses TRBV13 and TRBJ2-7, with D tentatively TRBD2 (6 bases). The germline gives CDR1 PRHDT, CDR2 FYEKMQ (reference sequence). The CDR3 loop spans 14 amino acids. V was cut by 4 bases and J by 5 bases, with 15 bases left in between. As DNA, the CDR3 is TGTGCCAGCAGCTACCGGGAGATAGGCCACGAGCAGTACTTC. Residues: CASSYREIGHEQYF.

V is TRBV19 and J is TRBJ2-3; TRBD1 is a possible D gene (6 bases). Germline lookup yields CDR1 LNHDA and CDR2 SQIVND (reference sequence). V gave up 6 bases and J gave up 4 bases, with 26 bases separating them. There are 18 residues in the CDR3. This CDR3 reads CASSNTQGTPFSSDTQYF. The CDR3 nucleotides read TGTGCCAGTAGCAATACACAGGGCACCCCGTTCTCTTCAGATACGCAGTATTTT.

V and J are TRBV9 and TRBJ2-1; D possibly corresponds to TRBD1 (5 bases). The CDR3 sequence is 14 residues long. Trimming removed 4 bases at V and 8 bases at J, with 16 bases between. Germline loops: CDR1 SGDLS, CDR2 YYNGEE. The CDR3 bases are TGTGCCAGCAGCCCCTCATGGGGCTCGGATGAGCAGTTCTTC. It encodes CASSPSWGSDEQFF.